This T cell receptor (beta chain) was sequenced in a study of cytomegalovirus exposure and HLA in healthy donors. PCR was performed using 60 Vbeta and 13 Jbeta primers. Produced via immunoSEQ multiplex PCR; TCRdb's table is partial and in-frame only. Among some 190,000 clones listed, 81% were seen once. The table lists this clone with a few counts. The CDR3 runs to 14 residues. With 5 bases removed from V and 1 base from J, the gap between germline ends came to 11 bases. CDR1 and CDR2 (germline): SQVTM, ANQGSEA. The gene calls are TRBV29-1 and TRBJ2-2, with TRBD2 as a possible D gene (5 bases). The sequenced sample was PBMCs. The clonotype originates from a man aged 35-49 years in good health and CMV-seropositive. This CDR3 is CSVRAGGNTGELFF. The CDR3 region has the DNA TGCAGCGTTAGGGCGGGTGGGAACACCGGGGAGCTGTTTTTT.